A single sample is the source of the 8 T cell receptor beta chains below, sequenced in a study of T-cell reconstitution after alpha-beta-depleted transplantation in children. Unique molecular identifiers were used to barcode this TCRbeta library. TCRdb passed the PCR reads through MiXCR, listing each CDR3 protein once. This table holds a few hundred thousand distinct CDR3 sequences, 9% to 12% found once. The starting material was PBMCs from the stem cell graft donor, obtained from the stem cell graft. The receptors here all came from a human donor who donated a stem cell graft to a child with acute lymphoblastic leukemia.

This clonotype showed up many times. DNA for the CDR3: TGTGCCAGCAGTTCACAGCGTTACGAGCAGTACTTC. It encodes CASSSQRYEQYF. This chain links TRBV28 with TRBJ2-7; no definite D call. V was shortened by 4 bases and J by 4 bases, with 8 bases between the two germline ends. This CDR3 has 12 residues. CDR1 MDHEN and CDR2 SYDVKM come from the germline V gene.

This clonotype has only a few counts. The chain uses TRBV5-1 and TRBJ2-5; 8 bases line up with TRBD1. Trimming removed 0 bases from V and 4 bases from J; junction bases left unmatched: 5. The CDR3 sequence is 15 residues long. Germline V gene sequence: CDR1 SGHRS, CDR2 YFSETQ. The CDR3 loop is CASSLGRGHGETQYF. CDR3 DNA: TGCGCCAGCAGCTTGGGCAGGGGGCACGGAGAGACCCAGTACTTC.

There are many counts of this clonotype. The V call is TRBV29-1, the J call TRBJ2-1; 13 bases agree with TRBD2. The CDR3 totals 14 residues. Per germline, CDR1 SQVTM and CDR2 ANQGSEA. V was clipped by 6 bases and J by 5 bases; unmatched bases: 4. The DNA of the CDR3 is TGCAGCGTATACGGGACTAGCGGGAACAATGAGCAGTTCTTC. As protein: CSVYGTSGNNEQFF.

The V call is TRBV12-3 or TRBV12-4, the J call TRBJ1-5; D uncertain. The length of the CDR3 is 15 residues. V shed 3 bases and J shed 4 bases, with 13 bases lying between them. The CDR3 DNA follows: TGTGCCAGCAGTTTCTCGTGGGCCGTAAATCAGCCCCAGCATTTT. Translation: CASSFSWAVNQPQHF.

The genes are TRBV4-1 and TRBJ2-1; D is undetermined. The CDR3 has 13 residues. Germline V CDR1 and CDR2: MGHRA, YSYEKL. V dropped 3 bases and J dropped 5 bases, with 8 bases sitting between them. The CDR3 spells CASSHSRDNEQFF. DNA of the CDR3: TGCGCCAGCAGCCATAGTCGAGACAATGAGCAGTTCTTC.

This clonotype was counted only a few times. V usage is TRBV4-3 and J usage is TRBJ1-1; 11 nucleotides align to TRBD1. The CDR3 spans 15 residues. V trimming: 3 bases; J trimming: 4 bases; junction bases outside the gene matches: 4. Germline lookup yields CDR1 LGHNA and CDR2 YSLEER. DNA for the CDR3: TGCGCCAGCAGCCAGACCGGGACAGGGGGCACTGAAGCTTTCTTT. Encoded protein: CASSQTGTGGTEAFF.

This clonotype was observed at least ten times. The rearrangement links TRBV7-2 to TRBJ1-5; perhaps TRBD1 as D (6 bases). This CDR3 is 13 amino acids long. Germline values: CDR1 SGHTA, CDR2 FQGNSA. V was pared by 4 bases and J by 7 bases, with 11 bases between. In nucleotides, the CDR3 is TGTGCCAGCAGCTCAATAAGGGGGCAGCCCCAGCATTTT. This sequence encodes CASSSIRGQPQHF.

Only a few counts were recorded for this clonotype. The rearrangement links TRBV6-5 to TRBJ2-5; TRBD2 matches at 11 bases. Trimming at V came to 0 bases and at J to 2 bases, leaving 2 bases not matched to a gene. CDR1 and CDR2 from the germline V gene are MNHEY and SVGAGI. The CDR3 extends over 16 amino acids. In DNA, the CDR3 is TGTGCCAGCAGTTACTCGGGGACTAGCGGACAAGAGACCCAGTACTTC. It translates to CASSYSGTSGQETQYF.